This T cell receptor (beta chain) was identified during a study of technical replicates of blood from a few donors. The V end was cut by 5 bases, the J end by 0 bases, with 12 bases between. CDR1 SGHRS and CDR2 YFSETQ come from the germline V gene. This CDR3 comprises 15 residues. Profiling relied on immunoSEQ multiplex PCR, and the TCRdb table lists in-frame clones only, not all of them. The sample carries roughly 68,000 clones, nearly 98% recorded once. The gene calls are TRBV5-1 and TRBJ1-5, with a tentative D call TRBD1 (5 bases). The sample comprised T cells isolated from PBMCs. The sequence came from a human donor in good health. CDR3 residues: CASRYDSSSNQPQHF. The DNA for the CDR3 is TGCGCCAGCAGATACGACAGCTCTAGCAATCAGCCCCAGCATTTT.